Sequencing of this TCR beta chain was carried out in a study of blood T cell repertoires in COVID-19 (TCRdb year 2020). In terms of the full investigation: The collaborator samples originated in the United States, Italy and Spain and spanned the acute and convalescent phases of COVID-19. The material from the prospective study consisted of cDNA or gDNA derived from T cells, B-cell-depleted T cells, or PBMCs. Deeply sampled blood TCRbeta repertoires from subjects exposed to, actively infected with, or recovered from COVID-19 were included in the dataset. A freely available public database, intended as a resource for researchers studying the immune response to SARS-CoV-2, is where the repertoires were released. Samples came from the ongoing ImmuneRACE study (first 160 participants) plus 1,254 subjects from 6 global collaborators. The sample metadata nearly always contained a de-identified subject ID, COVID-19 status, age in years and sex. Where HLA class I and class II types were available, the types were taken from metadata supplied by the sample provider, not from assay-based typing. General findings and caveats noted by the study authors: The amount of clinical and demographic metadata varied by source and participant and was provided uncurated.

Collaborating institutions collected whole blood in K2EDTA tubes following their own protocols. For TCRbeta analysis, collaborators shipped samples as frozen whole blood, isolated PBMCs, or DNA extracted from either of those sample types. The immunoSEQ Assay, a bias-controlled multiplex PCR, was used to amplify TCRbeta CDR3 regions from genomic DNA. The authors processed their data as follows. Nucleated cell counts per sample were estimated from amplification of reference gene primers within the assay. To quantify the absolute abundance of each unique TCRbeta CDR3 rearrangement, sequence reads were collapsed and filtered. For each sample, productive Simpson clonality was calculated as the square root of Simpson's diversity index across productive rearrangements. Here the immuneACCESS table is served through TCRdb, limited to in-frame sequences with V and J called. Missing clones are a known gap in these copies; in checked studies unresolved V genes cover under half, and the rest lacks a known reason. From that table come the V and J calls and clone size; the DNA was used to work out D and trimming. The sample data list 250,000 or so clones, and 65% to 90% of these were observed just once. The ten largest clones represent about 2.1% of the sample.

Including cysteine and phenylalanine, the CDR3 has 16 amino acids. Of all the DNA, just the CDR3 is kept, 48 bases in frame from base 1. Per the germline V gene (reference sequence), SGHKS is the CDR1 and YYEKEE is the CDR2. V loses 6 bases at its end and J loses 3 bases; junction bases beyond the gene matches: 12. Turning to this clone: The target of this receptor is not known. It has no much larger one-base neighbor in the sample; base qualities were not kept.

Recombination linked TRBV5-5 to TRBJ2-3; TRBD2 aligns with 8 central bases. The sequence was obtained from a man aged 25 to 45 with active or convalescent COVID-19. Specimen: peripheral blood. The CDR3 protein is CASTPLYSGGTDTQYF. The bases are TGTGCCAGCACTCCTTTATATTCGGGGGGGACAGATACGCAGTATTTT.